These 25 T cell receptor beta chains were all obtained from the same sample, sequenced in a study of PD-L1 blockade in urothelial cancer. Sequenced by immunoSEQ multiplex PCR; TCRdb stores in-frame clones only, minus some. The sample has roughly 130,000 clones; roughly 80% are singletons. Time point described: pretreatment peripheral blood. The specimen was PBMCs, collected around atezolizumab (anti-PD-L1) treatment. The receptors here all came from a man in his fifties or sixties with urothelial cancer.

V and J are TRBV18 and TRBJ1-1, with D possibly being TRBD1 (6 bases). V lost 6 bases, J lost 1 base, and 12 bases lay in between. CDR3 size: 14 residues. Germline values: CDR1 KGHSH, CDR2 LQKENI. In DNA, the CDR3 is TGTGCCAGCTCCCTAGGACAGCAGAACACTGAAGCTTTCTTT. Translation: CASSLGQQNTEAFF.

The chain combines TRBV2 with TRBJ1-1; perhaps TRBD1 as D (5 bases). In germline, CDR1 is SNHLY, CDR2 FYNNEI. Trimming removed 5 bases at V and 0 bases at J, with 13 bases between. This CDR3 contains 15 residues. CDR3 sequence (DNA): TGTGCCAGCAGTAGAACAGGAACCATGAACACTGAAGCTTTCTTT. Translating gives CASSRTGTMNTEAFF.

The V and J genes are TRBV14 and TRBJ2-7; TRBD1 might be the D (6 bases). CDR1 is SGHDN and CDR2 is FVKESK in the germline V gene. This CDR3 is built from 13 residues. Deletions cut 4 bases from V and 6 bases from J, with 13 bases between. DNA for the CDR3: TGTGCCAGCAGCCGACCCCAGGGGTTCGAGCAGTACTTC. Protein: CASSRPQGFEQYF.

The rearrangement joins TRBV6-5 to TRBJ1-6; tentatively, D is TRBD1 (5 bases). The CDR3 runs 15 residues. Germline assignment: CDR1 MNHEY and CDR2 SVGAGI. Trimming took 1 base from V and 6 from J, leaving 10 bases between them. Here the CDR3 reads CASSYLGGVNSPLHF. The CDR3 nucleotides are TGTGCCAGCAGTTACTTGGGGGGAGTTAATTCACCCCTCCACTTT.

In its sample, this clone was seen many times. This chain uses TRBV4-1 with TRBJ1-2; D perhaps matches TRBD1 (5 bases). V lost 4 bases, J lost 4 bases, and 10 bases lay in between. Germline values: CDR1 MGHRA, CDR2 YSYEKL. The CDR3 sequence is 13 residues long. The CDR3 sequence is CASSPRGPYGYTF. CDR3 sequence (DNA): TGCGCCAGCAGCCCGCGGGGACCCTATGGCTACACCTTC.

The V and J genes are TRBV5-6 and TRBJ2-7; 7 bases align to TRBD1. Germline values: CDR1 SGHDT, CDR2 YYEEEE. V lost 5 bases, J lost 3 bases, and 8 bases stayed unmatched. The CDR3 loop spans 14 amino acids. This CDR3 reads CASSPVQGYYEQYF. The CDR3 DNA sequence: TGTGCCAGCAGTCCAGTACAGGGGTACTACGAGCAGTACTTC.

The V and J genes are TRBV30 and TRBJ1-1; D is undetermined. The CDR3 consists of 15 residues. Germline lookup yields CDR1 GTSNPN and CDR2 SVGIG (reference sequence). Trimming took off 4 bases at V and 4 bases at J, with 19 bases between the two ends. The CDR3 DNA is TGTGCCTGGAACTTTGGATTTTGGGGAGGCACTGAAGCTTTCTTT. It codes for CAWNFGFWGGTEAFF.

By share, this clone counts as medium-sized. J is TRBJ1-2 and V is TRBV5-4; TRBD1 is a possible D gene (6 bases). The V gene's germline CDR1 is SGHNT and CDR2 YYREEE (reference sequence). The CDR3 extends over 13 amino acids. Between the trimmed V and J ends, which lost 0 bases and 6 bases, there was a span of 9 bases. CDR3 coding DNA: TGTGCCAGCAGCTTGGCAGGGGTGAATGGCTACACCTTC. Its translation: CASSLAGVNGYTF.

The chain recombines TRBV10-3 with TRBJ1-6, with D tentatively TRBD1 (6 bases). V was clipped by 6 bases and J by 8 bases, with 14 bases between them. CDR1 is ENHRY and CDR2 is SYGVKD in the germline V gene. CDR3 length: 14 amino acids. CDR3 sequence (DNA): TGTGCCATCAGCGTACAGGGTAGTGATTCACCCCTCCACTTT. As protein: CAISVQGSDSPLHF.

This clone has a single count. V and J are TRBV18 and TRBJ1-3, with 9 bases lining up with TRBD1. Trimming cost V 4 bases and J 5 bases; bases outside gene matches: 3. This CDR3 spans 14 amino acids. Germline V gene data show CDR1 as KGHSH and CDR2 as LQKENI. CDR3 amino acids: CASSRTGERNTIYF. CDR3 bases: TGTGCCAGCTCACGGACAGGGGAGAGAAACACCATATATTTT.

J is TRBJ1-6 and V is TRBV4-2; TRBD1 matches at 7 bases. This CDR3 comprises 16 residues. J gave up 7 bases and V 4 bases, and 10 bases lay outside the gene matches. The germline gives CDR1 LGHNA, CDR2 YNFKEQ. In DNA form, the CDR3 reads TGTGCCAGCAGCCCTCACTCAGGGGGTTCAAATTCACCCCTCCACTTT. Its translation: CASSPHSGGSNSPLHF.

The rearrangement links TRBV28 to TRBJ2-1; maybe TRBD2 (7 bases). Germline V gives CDR1 MDHEN, CDR2 SYDVKM. Trimming took off 6 bases at V and 0 bases at J, with 15 bases between the two ends. CDR3 length: 16 amino acids. The CDR3 is CASSPRGTNSYNEQFF. CDR3 sequence (DNA): TGTGCCAGCAGCCCAAGGGGGACTAACTCCTACAATGAGCAGTTCTTC.

The chain recombines TRBV5-1 with TRBJ2-2; a possible D gene is TRBD1 (7 bases). CDR3 size: 15 residues. V was pared by 5 bases and J by 5 bases, with 16 bases between. Germline CDR1 SGHRS, CDR2 YFSETQ. CDR3 loop: CASRRRGTETGELFF. The CDR3 nucleotides read TGCGCCAGCAGACGGCGCGGGACAGAGACCGGGGAGCTGTTTTTT.

The V and J genes are TRBV19 and TRBJ1-2; D unclear. The CDR3 totals 13 residues. V dropped 0 bases and J dropped 13 bases, with 15 bases sitting between them. The germline CDR1 and CDR2 sequences are LNHDA and SQIVND (reference sequence). Written as DNA, the CDR3 is TGTGCCAGTAGTATAGATCAGGAGGCAAGAACCACCTTC. It is translated as CASSIDQEARTTF.

CDR3 sequence reads: CASSPPGGVTEAFF. The CDR3 DNA follows: TGTGCCAGCAGTCCCCCTGGGGGCGTCACTGAAGCTTTCTTT. The V gene is TRBV6-6, the J gene TRBJ1-1; TRBD1 might be the D (6 bases). The V gene lost 5 bases and the J gene lost 4 bases, with 14 bases spanning the gap. Germline V gene sequence: CDR1 MNHNY, CDR2 SVGAGI (reference sequence). This CDR3 comprises 14 residues.

The genes are TRBV28 and TRBJ1-1; D call uncertain. Germline assignment: CDR1 MDHEN and CDR2 SYDVKM. This CDR3 has 11 amino acids. The ends were cut back, 8 bases at V and 7 bases at J, with 11 bases in the middle. CDR3 bases: TGTGCCAGCGGGGAGCGCTTTGAAGCTTTCTTT. Translating gives CASGERFEAFF.

This chain joins TRBV13 and TRBJ2-7, with D perhaps matching TRBD2 (5 bases). The CDR3 runs 13 residues. V lost 2 bases and J 3 bases, leaving 8 bases between the germline ends. Germline V CDR1 and CDR2: PRHDT, FYEKMQ (reference sequence). The CDR3 protein is CASSLFGNYEQYF. DNA of the CDR3: TGTGCCAGCAGCTTATTCGGGAACTACGAGCAGTACTTC.

The rearrangement joins TRBV4-2 to TRBJ2-7, with 8 positions matching TRBD1. The V gene end was trimmed by 1 base and the J gene end by 3 bases; junction bases not matched to a gene: 5. Germline CDR1 is LGHNA and CDR2 is YNFKEQ. The CDR3 has 15 residues. In DNA form, the CDR3 reads TGTGCCAGCAGCCAAGGGACAGGGAATAGCTACGAGCAGTACTTC. Its protein is CASSQGTGNSYEQYF.

This clone was observed a few times. The J gene is TRBJ2-2, the V gene TRBV7-3, with 13 bases that match TRBD2. This CDR3 is 14 amino acids long. The V gene's germline CDR1 is SGHTA and CDR2 FQGTGA. The junction had 2 bases not matched to a gene; V was cut back by 5 bases and J by 8 bases. The CDR3 loop is CASSPGLAGGELFF. Here the CDR3 DNA reads TGTGCCAGCAGCCCGGGACTAGCGGGAGGGGAGCTGTTTTTT. Drawing the rest from reference TRBV7-3 and TRBJ2-2, the complete variable domain is GAGVSQTPSNKVTEKGKYVELRCDPISGHTALYWYRQSLGQGPEFLIYFQGTGAADDSGLPNDRFFAVRPEGSVSTLKIQRTERGDSAVYLCASSPGLAGGELFFGEGSRLTVL.

Concerning this clone: The same CDR3 can be traced to other DNA sequences in this sample. The gene calls are TRBV10-1 and TRBJ2-5, with TRBD2 matching over 9 bases. V was clipped by 4 bases and J by 5 bases; unmatched bases: 5. This CDR3 is built from 14 residues. The V gene's germline CDR1 is WNHNN and CDR2 SYGVQD (reference sequence). The CDR3 region has the DNA TGCGCCAGCAGTGCCAGCGGGAGGAGGGAGACCCAGTACTTC. Encoded protein: CASSASGRRETQYF.

The chain recombines TRBV6-1 with TRBJ2-2; 8 bases match TRBD2. The CDR3 spans 15 residues. Unmatched junction bases numbered 7, after V lost 2 bases and J lost 8 bases. Germline CDR1 reads MNHNS; CDR2 reads SASEGT. The CDR3 loop is CASSEIGTRGGELFF. The CDR3 nucleotides are TGTGCCAGCAGTGAAATAGGGACTAGGGGAGGGGAGCTGTTTTTT.

The chain joins TRBV27 to TRBJ2-7; the match to TRBD2 covers 7 bases. The V and J ends lost 4 bases and 2 bases, in that order; junction bases with no gene match: 2. CDR1 and CDR2 (germline): MNHEY, SMNVEV (reference sequence). CDR3 length: 13 residues. The CDR3 DNA reads as TGTGCCAGCAGTTCCGCGGGGGCCTACGAGCAGTACTTC. This codes for CASSSAGAYEQYF.

The CDR3 DNA reads as TGCGCCAGCAACGATATAGCGGGCGGCACAGATACGCAGTATTTT. It specifies CASNDIAGGTDTQYF. The chain joins TRBV5-1 to TRBJ2-3, with 7 bases fitting TRBD2. This CDR3 spans 15 amino acids. The V segment lost 6 bases and the J segment 1 base; nucleotides outside the gene matches: 8. CDR1 SGHRS and CDR2 YFSETQ come from the germline V gene. Supplemented by reference TRBV5-1 and TRBJ2-3, the full variable domain reads KAGVTQTPRYLIKTRGQQVTLSCSPISGHRSVSWYQQTPGQGLQFLFEYFSETQRNKGNFPGRFSGRQFSNSRSEMNVSTLELGDSALYLCASNDIAGGTDTQYFGPGTRLTVL.

The CDR3 spells CASRLGGADEQYF. The CDR3 region has the DNA TGTGCCAGCAGATTGGGGGGGGCGGACGAGCAGTACTTC. V and J are TRBV28 and TRBJ2-7, with a possible D match to TRBD2 (7 bases). Germline V gene lookup returns CDR1 MDHEN and CDR2 SYDVKM. The V and J ends lost 6 bases and 5 bases respectively, with 14 bases between them. The CDR3 is 13 amino acids.

The genes are TRBV19 and TRBJ2-6; 7 bases line up with TRBD1. The J segment lost 1 base and the V segment lost 4 bases, leaving 1 base of the junction unmatched. There are 15 residues in the CDR3. The germline V gene has CDR1 LNHDA and CDR2 SQIVND (reference sequence). CDR3 bases: TGTGCCAGTAGTACGACAGGGTCTGGGGCCAACGTCCTGACTTTC. It specifies CASSTTGSGANVLTF.